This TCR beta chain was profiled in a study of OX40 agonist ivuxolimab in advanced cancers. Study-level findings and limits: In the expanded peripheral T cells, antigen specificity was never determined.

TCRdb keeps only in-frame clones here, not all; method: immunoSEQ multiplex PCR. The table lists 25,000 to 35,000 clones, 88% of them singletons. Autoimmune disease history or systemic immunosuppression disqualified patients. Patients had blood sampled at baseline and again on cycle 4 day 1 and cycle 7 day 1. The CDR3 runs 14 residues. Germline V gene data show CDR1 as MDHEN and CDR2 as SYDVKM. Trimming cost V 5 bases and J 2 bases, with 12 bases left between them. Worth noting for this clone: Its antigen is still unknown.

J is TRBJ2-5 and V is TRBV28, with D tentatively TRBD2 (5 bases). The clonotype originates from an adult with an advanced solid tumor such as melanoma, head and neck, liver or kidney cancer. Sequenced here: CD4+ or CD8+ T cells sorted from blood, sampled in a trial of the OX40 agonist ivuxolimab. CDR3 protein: CASSPRTLQETQYF. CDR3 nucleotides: TGTGCCAGCAGTCCAAGGACTCTTCAAGAGACCCAGTACTTC.